Below are 2 T cell receptor beta chains sequenced from a single sample in a study of blood T cells in healthy people across ages. The second PCR ran roughly 6 to 11 cycles with a sample-barcoded 5' primer and J-beta primers. Each CDR3 protein is one row after TCRdb ran MiXCR on the 5' RACE reads. The table lists more than 450,000 distinct CDR3 sequences, roughly a quarter of them singletons, with about 3.9% in the top ten. These data were likewise used in another study, on T cells of mothers and their children.

Material for sequencing was blood. The receptor source for this set is a boy between 2 and 10 years old in good health.

The chain combines TRBV12-3 or TRBV12-4 with TRBJ1-4; TRBD1 is a possible D gene (5 bases). Trimming pared 4 bases from V and 2 bases from J, leaving 8 bases between. This CDR3 has 14 residues. The DNA of the CDR3 is TGTGCCAGCAGTTCGACAGTTACTAATGAAAAACTGTTTTTT. Encoded protein: CASSSTVTNEKLFF.

This clonotype was seen only a few times. The chain joins TRBV5-1 to TRBJ1-1; D remains ambiguous. V gave up 0 bases and J gave up 9 bases, with 6 bases separating them. This CDR3 has 11 amino acids. Germline assignment: CDR1 SGHRS and CDR2 YFSETQ. CDR3 sequence (DNA): TGCGCCAGCAGCTTGGGGCAGCAAGCTTTCTTT. Protein sequence: CASSLGQQAFF.